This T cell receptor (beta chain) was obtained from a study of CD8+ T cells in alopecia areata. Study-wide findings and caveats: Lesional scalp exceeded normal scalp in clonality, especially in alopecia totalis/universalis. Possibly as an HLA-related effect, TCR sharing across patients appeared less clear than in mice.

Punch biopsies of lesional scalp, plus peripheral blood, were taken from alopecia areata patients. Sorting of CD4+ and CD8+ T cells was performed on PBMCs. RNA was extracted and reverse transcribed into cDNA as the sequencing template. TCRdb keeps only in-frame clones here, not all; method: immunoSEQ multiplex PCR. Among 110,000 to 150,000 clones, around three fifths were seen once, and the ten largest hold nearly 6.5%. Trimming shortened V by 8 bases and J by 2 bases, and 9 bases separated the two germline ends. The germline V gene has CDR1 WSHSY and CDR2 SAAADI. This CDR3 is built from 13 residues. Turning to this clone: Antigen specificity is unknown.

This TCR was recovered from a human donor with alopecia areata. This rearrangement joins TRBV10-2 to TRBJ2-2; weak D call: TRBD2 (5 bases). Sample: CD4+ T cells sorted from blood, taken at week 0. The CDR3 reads CASREDNTGELFF. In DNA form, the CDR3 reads TGCGCCAGCCGGGAAGACAACACCGGGGAGCTGTTTTTT.